This entry lists 16 T cell receptor beta chains sequenced from one sample in a study of T cell changes during pregnancy in multiple sclerosis. The table came from immunoSEQ multiplex PCR; TCRdb's copy has only in-frame clones and leaves some out. This sample has roughly 55,000 clones, with about nine tenths found just once. Here the sequenced sample was CD4+ T cells from peripheral blood mononuclear cells, taken after pregnancy. These receptors all come from a female donor in good health, enrolled as a control in a pregnancy study.

In this sample, this clone turned up once. This chain links TRBV7-2 with TRBJ2-5; 8 bases are a match to TRBD1. Per germline, CDR1 SGHTA and CDR2 FQGNSA. CDR3 length: 13 amino acids. With V trimmed by 5 bases and J by 3 bases, 2 bases remained unmatched. CDR3: CASSQQGEETQYF. Here the CDR3 DNA reads TGTGCCAGCAGCCAACAGGGGGAAGAGACCCAGTACTTC. The full variable domain, with the rest looked up from reference TRBV7-2 and TRBJ2-5, is GAGVSQSPSNKVTEKGKDVELRCDPISGHTALYWYRQSLGQGLEFLIYFQGNSAPDKSGLPSDRFSAERTGGSVSTLTIQRTQQEDSAVYLCASSQQGEETQYFGPGTRLLVL.

CDR3 nucleotides: TGTGCCAGCAGCTCCCCCCGGACTCCGTTTACGCAGTATTTT. This codes for CASSSPRTPFTQYF. This chain joins TRBV11-3 and TRBJ2-3, with a weak D call TRBD2 (5 bases). Germline CDR1 and CDR2: SGHNT and YENEEA. This CDR3 has 14 residues. V was pared by 4 bases and J by 8 bases, with 16 bases between. Full variable domain (outside the CDR3, taken from reference TRBV11-3 and TRBJ2-3): EAGVVQSPRYKIIEKKQPVAFWCNPISGHNTLYWYLQNLGQGPELLIRYENEEAVDDSQLPKDRFSAERLKGVDSTLKIQPAELGDSAVYLCASSSPRTPFTQYFGPGTRLTVL.

V usage is TRBV6-5 and J usage is TRBJ2-1, with D possibly being TRBD1 (7 bases). Looked up from germline, CDR1 is MNHEY and CDR2 is SVGAGI. Trimming removed 4 bases at V and 3 bases at J, with 16 bases between. The CDR3 contains 16 residues. The CDR3 sequence: CASSLIRQGLYNEQFF. DNA for the CDR3: TGTGCCAGCAGTTTAATAAGACAGGGACTCTACAATGAGCAGTTCTTC.

V is TRBV19 and J is TRBJ1-2; 8 bases agree with TRBD1. This CDR3 is built from 15 residues. Germline trimming cut 3 bases from V and 2 bases from J; bases unmatched to any gene: 5. Germline V gene sequence: CDR1 LNHDA, CDR2 SQIVND (reference sequence). The CDR3 region has the DNA TGTGCCAGTAGTATGGGACAGGCTCGGAACTATGGCTACACCTTC. Protein: CASSMGQARNYGYTF.

The chain combines TRBV11-1 with TRBJ1-5; D unresolved. The germline gives CDR1 SGHAT, CDR2 FQDESV (reference sequence). The CDR3 has 13 residues. The V end was cut by 5 bases, the J end by 4 bases, with 9 bases between. CDR3: CASSPSQNQPQHF. The CDR3 DNA sequence: TGTGCCAGCAGCCCCTCCCAGAATCAGCCCCAGCATTTT.

The chain uses TRBV2 and TRBJ2-5, with D maybe TRBD1 (6 bases). In germline, CDR1 is SNHLY, CDR2 FYNNEI. The CDR3 totals 12 residues. Trimming cost V 8 bases and J 5 bases, with 12 bases left between them. The CDR3 reads CASGGYKETQYF. DNA of the CDR3: TGTGCCAGCGGGGGCTACAAGGAGACCCAGTACTTC.

The V and J genes are TRBV9 and TRBJ2-3; 9 bases align to TRBD2. In germline, CDR1 is SGDLS, CDR2 YYNGEE. The CDR3 loop spans 16 amino acids. J lost 7 bases, V lost 3 bases, and 12 bases had no gene match. The CDR3: CASSARGRGGLNTQYF. DNA for the CDR3: TGTGCCAGCAGCGCAAGGGGGCGGGGGGGTTTGAATACGCAGTATTTT.

This clone was seen just once. The chain is built from TRBV19 and TRBJ2-6, with D perhaps TRBD1 (7 bases). The germline V and J ends were trimmed by 6 bases and 4 bases, with 13 bases remaining between them. In germline, CDR1 is LNHDA, CDR2 SQIVND (reference sequence). The CDR3 runs to 15 residues. For the CDR3, the DNA is TGTGCCAGTAGCGGAGGGGGCTTGGGGGCCAACGTCCTGACTTTC. Amino acid sequence: CASSGGGLGANVLTF.

V usage is TRBV6-5 and J usage is TRBJ2-3; D is unresolved. V was shortened by 7 bases and J by 2 bases, with 13 bases between the two germline ends. Per germline, CDR1 MNHEY and CDR2 SVGAGI. The CDR3 length is 14 residues. The CDR3 DNA is TGTGCCAGCAAGCTAGACGGCGCCACAGATACGCAGTATTTT. The encoded protein is CASKLDGATDTQYF.

The DNA for the CDR3 is TGCGCCAGCAGTCACAGGAGGAACACTGAAGCTTTCTTT. Its protein is CASSHRRNTEAFF. The chain couples TRBV10-1 to TRBJ1-1; D may be TRBD1 (5 bases). The V gene's germline CDR1 is WNHNN and CDR2 SYGVQD (reference sequence). Trimming removed 5 bases at V and 1 base at J, with 8 bases between. The CDR3 runs to 13 residues.

This clone was seen more than once but under ten times. The J gene is TRBJ2-2, the V gene TRBV21-1; TRBD2 is the table's D call and was not checked against the DNA. TRBV21-1 is labeled a pseudogene. This CDR3 is 15 amino acids long. The CDR3 sequence: CASSRGPGFAGELFF. DNA of the CDR3: TGTGCCAGCAGCCGTGGCCCGGGGTTCGCCGGGGAGCTGTTTTTT.

This chain links TRBV6-5 with TRBJ1-1; 12 nucleotides agree with TRBD1. V lost 7 bases to trimming and J lost 8 bases; unmatched junction nucleotides: 11. The CDR3 is 15 residues long. Per the germline V gene, CDR1 is MNHEY and CDR2 is SVGAGI. Written as DNA, the CDR3 is TGTGCCAGCACCAACAGGGGACAGGGGGCGAACGAAGCTTTCTTT. Amino acid sequence: CASTNRGQGANEAFF.

The chain couples TRBV4-1 to TRBJ2-7; 8 bases fit TRBD1. With 4 bases clipped from V and 5 bases from J, the junction kept 7 bases outside the gene matches. CDR3 size: 14 residues. From germline, CDR1 is MGHRA and CDR2 YSYEKL. DNA of the CDR3: TGCGCCAGCAGCCGACCGGGACAGGCCAACGAGCAGTACTTC. The encoded protein is CASSRPGQANEQYF.

The V and J genes are TRBV7-9 and TRBJ2-5; 9 bases match TRBD1. Germline trimming cut 0 bases from V and 5 bases from J; bases unmatched to any gene: 4. This CDR3 has 15 amino acids. The germline CDR1 and CDR2 sequences are SEHNR and FQNEAQ (reference sequence). Here the CDR3 reads CASSLALGQGETQYF. The CDR3 nucleotides are TGTGCCAGCAGCTTAGCTCTGGGACAGGGCGAGACCCAGTACTTC.

CDR3 residues: CASSSGGGNQETQYF. CDR3 nucleotides: TGTGCCAGCAGTTCAGGCGGGGGGAACCAAGAGACCCAGTACTTC. This chain links TRBV6-6 with TRBJ2-5; 8 positions match TRBD2. CDR3 length: 15 residues. J lost 0 bases, V lost 4 bases, and 4 bases had no gene match. The germline CDR1 and CDR2 sequences are MNHNY and SVGAGI (reference sequence).

This rearrangement joins TRBV19 to TRBJ2-6; D not resolved. Trimming took off 3 bases at V and 0 bases at J, with 6 bases between the two ends. Germline CDR1 and CDR2: LNHDA and SQIVND (reference sequence). The CDR3 runs 15 residues. CDR3 DNA: TGTGCCAGTAGTATTAAAAACTCTGGGGCCAACGTCCTGACTTTC. Translating it yields CASSIKNSGANVLTF. The whole variable domain, remainder taken from reference TRBV19 and TRBJ2-6, is DGGITQSPKYLFRKEGQNVTLSCEQNLNHDAMYWYRQDPGQGLRLIYYSQIVNDFQKGDIAEGYSVSREKKESFPLTVTSAQKNPTAFYLCASSIKNSGANVLTFGAGSRLTVL.